This T cell receptor (beta chain) was found in a study of blood T cell repertoires in COVID-19. Study in general: PBMCs, B-cell-depleted T cells, or T cells were the source of the cDNA or gDNA that made up the material.

Some clones are missing from TCRdb's copy, which holds only in-frame ones; the method was immunoSEQ multiplex PCR. Of 250,000 or so clones listed, 84% were seen once; the top ten hold under 4.5%. Germline lookup yields CDR1 MDHEN and CDR2 SYDVKM. This CDR3 region has 15 residues. V dropped 5 bases and J dropped 3; count of bases not matched to a gene: 9. The source material was peripheral blood. The chain uses TRBV28 and TRBJ1-2; 7 nucleotides match TRBD1. This sequence was found in a middle-aged man with acute or convalescent COVID-19. The CDR3 here is CASSPPPGGDYGYTF. In DNA form, the CDR3 reads TGTGCCAGCAGTCCCCCGCCAGGGGGTGACTATGGCTACACCTTC.